The T cell receptor beta chain described here comes from a study of shared clonotypes between healthy human individuals. Findings and caveats of the study: Across a handful of donors, naive CD4 shared about 5%, naive CD8 3.5% to 4%, memory CD4 roughly 2.2%, memory CD8 approximately 0.4%. Rarefaction demonstrated incomplete sorted-subset sequencing despite large depth.

Selected positively for CCR7 and CD45RO-negative, naive CD8 cells excluded terminally differentiated effector memory CD45RA+ cells. Donors were healthy HIV-negative adults without recently reported acute infections or vaccinations. This clone was picked up one time. Antigen specificity is unknown. Method: immunoSEQ multiplex PCR; TCRdb's copy keeps in-frame clones and lacks some. The table records some 2 million clones, about 95% of them present only once. Germline V lookup: CDR1 SGHDT, CDR2 YYEEEE. The V end lost 4 bases, the J end lost 5 bases, and 8 bases lay between the germline ends. This CDR3 contains 12 residues.

The sequence was obtained from a man aged 18-30 years in good health. V usage is TRBV5-6 and J usage is TRBJ2-3, with D possibly matching TRBD2 (6 bases). The sample was naive CD8+ T cells sorted from blood. CDR3 in amino acids: CASSRELDTQYF. The CDR3 bases are TGTGCCAGCAGCCGGGAGTTAGATACGCAGTATTTT.